This T cell receptor (beta chain) stems from a study of OX40 agonist ivuxolimab in advanced cancers. About the study as a whole: Ivuxolimab, which targeted the costimulatory receptor OX40 (CD134), was an agonistic, fully human IgG2 monoclonal antibody. Intravenous ivuxolimab was administered to patients every 2 weeks at six dose levels: 0.01, 0.1, 0.3, 1.5, 3 and 10 mg/kg. Among the approximately 50 dose-escalation patients, around 19 had hepatocellular carcinoma, around 15 melanoma, 9 renal cell carcinoma and 9 head and neck cancer. In the dose-escalation cohort, 75% to 90% of patients were male, and the mean age was around 65 years with a range of roughly 23 to 90. Prior anti-PD-1, anti-PD-L1 or anti-CTLA-4 therapy was permitted, and checkpoint inhibitors had been received by less than 45% of dose-escalation patients. Three dose-escalation patients achieved partial responses, one with hepatocellular carcinoma and two with cutaneous melanoma. Peripheral TCRbeta sequencing was intended to test whether TCR sequence diversity was altered and clonal T-cell expansion was caused by ivuxolimab. The paper covers the monotherapy dose-escalation part of the phase I ivuxolimab trial, which included N = 52 patients. Overall results and qualifications from the work: At doses from 0.1 to 3.0 mg/kg, clonal expansion was seen in both CD4+ and CD8+ blood T cells between baseline and week 6. In partial responders in the 0.1-3.0 mg/kg groups, normalized peripheral clonal expansion was found to be among the lowest, especially among CD8+ T cells. After ivuxolimab, CD8+ T cells had more expanded clones than CD4+ T cells on average. Low levels of normalized T-cell clonal expansion were also seen in some nonresponding patients. Which antigens the clonally expanded peripheral T cells were specific for was not determined.

To sequence the TCRbeta CDR3 region, genomic DNA was isolated from the sorted cells. TCRbeta CDR3 regions were sequenced using the immunoSEQ Assay. In its TCRdb copy, this immuneACCESS table keeps in-frame sequences only and misses some clones. Where compared with another copy, unresolved V genes explain less than half of these, and the others have no known cause. In this sample the table shows 50,000 to 70,000 clones, over 80% of which occur a single time. Of the sample, around 0.4% is held by the ten largest clones. The trial excluded patients who had a history of autoimmune disease or who were on systemic immunosuppression. Peripheral blood for TCR sequencing was collected from all dose cohorts at baseline, on cycle 4 day 1, and on cycle 7 day 1. The samples were drawn from a first-in-human, open-label, multicenter phase I dose-escalation trial of ivuxolimab. Adults with locally advanced or metastatic melanoma, renal cell carcinoma, hepatocellular carcinoma or head and neck squamous cell carcinoma were enrolled in the trial. Before TCR sequencing, CD4+ T cells and CD8+ T cells from peripheral blood were sorted into separate populations.

A note on this clone: Its antigen is unknown. Per-base qualities were not stored, and no clone one base away is much larger.

Looking up the germline V gene yields CDR1 MNHEY and CDR2 SVGAGI. From the cysteine up to the phenylalanine, the CDR3 has a length of 15 residues. Just the 45-base CDR3 DNA is kept, in frame starting at base 1. V was cut back by 6 bases and J by 6 bases, leaving a gap of 19 bases between them. This clonotype was sampled from an adult with an advanced solid tumor such as melanoma, head and neck, liver or kidney cancer. Sequenced here: CD4+ or CD8+ T cells sorted from blood, sampled in a trial of the OX40 agonist ivuxolimab. This sequence uses TRBV6-5 and TRBJ2-3; TRBD2 is a weak D gene call, 6 bases matching. The CDR3 region reads CASSLRGLREDTQYF. In nucleotide form, the sequence is TGTGCCAGCAGCCTAAGGGGACTCCGAGAGGATACGCAGTATTTT.